This T cell receptor (beta chain) was profiled in a study of blood T cell repertoires in COVID-19. Assay: immunoSEQ multiplex PCR; the TCRdb copy retains only in-frame clones and omits some. The sample gives approximately 82,000 clones, 85% to 90% of which show up once; 0.95% to 1.5% is in the top ten. CDR1 is LNHDA, CDR2 SQIVND, per germline (reference sequence). The V gene lost 6 bases and the J gene lost 4 bases, with 16 bases spanning the gap. The CDR3 consists of 15 residues. The chain has TRBV19 and TRBJ1-3, with D possibly TRBD1 on 5 matching bases. This receptor was obtained from a woman between 50 and 59 years old with acute COVID-19. Sequencing input: PBMCs or T cells enriched from blood (not recorded which). The CDR3 DNA is TGTGCCAGTAGCCCGAGTAAGACAGAAGGAAACACCATATATTTT. Translating it yields CASSPSKTEGNTIYF.